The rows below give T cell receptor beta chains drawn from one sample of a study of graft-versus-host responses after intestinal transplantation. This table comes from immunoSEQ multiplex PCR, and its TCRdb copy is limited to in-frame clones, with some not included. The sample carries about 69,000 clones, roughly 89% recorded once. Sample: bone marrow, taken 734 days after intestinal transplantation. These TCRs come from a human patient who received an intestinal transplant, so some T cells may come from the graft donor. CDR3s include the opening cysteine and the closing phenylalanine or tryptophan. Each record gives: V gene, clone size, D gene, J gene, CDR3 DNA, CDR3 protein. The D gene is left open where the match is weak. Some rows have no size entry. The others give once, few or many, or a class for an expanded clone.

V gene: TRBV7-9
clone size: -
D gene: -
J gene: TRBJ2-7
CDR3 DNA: TGTGCCAGCAGCTTAGCGACAGGACGAACCTACGAGCAGTACTTC
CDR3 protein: CASSLATGRTYEQYF

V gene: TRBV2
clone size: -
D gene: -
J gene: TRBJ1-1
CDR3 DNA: TGTGCCAGCAGTGTTGAGGTGGGGGTCACTGAAGCTTTCTTT
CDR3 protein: CASSVEVGVTEAFF

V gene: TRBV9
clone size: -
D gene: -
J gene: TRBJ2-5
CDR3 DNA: TGTGCCAGCAGCGTAGGACAAATACAAGAGACCCAGTACTTC
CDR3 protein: CASSVGQIQETQYF

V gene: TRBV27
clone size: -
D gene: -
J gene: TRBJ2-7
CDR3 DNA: TGTGCCAGTGGGTGGGGGTTCGCGTACGAGCAGTACTTC
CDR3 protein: CASGWGFAYEQYF

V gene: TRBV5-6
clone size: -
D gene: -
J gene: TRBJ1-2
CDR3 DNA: TGTGCCAGCAGCTTGCCGGCGGACTATGGCTACACCTTC
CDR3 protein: CASSLPADYGYTF

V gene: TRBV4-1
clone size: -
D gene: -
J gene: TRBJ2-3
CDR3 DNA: TGCGCCAGCAGCCAAGAAACAGATACGCAGTATTTT
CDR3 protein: CASSQETDTQYF

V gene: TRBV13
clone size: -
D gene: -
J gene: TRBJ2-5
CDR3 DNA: TGTGCCAGCAGCTCCTTCGGACTAACCCAAGAGACCCAGTACTTC
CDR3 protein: CASSSFGLTQETQYF

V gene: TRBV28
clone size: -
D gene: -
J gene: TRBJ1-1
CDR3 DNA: TGTGCCAGCAGTTGGAGTCTTGAAGCTTTCTTT
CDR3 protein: CASSWSLEAFF

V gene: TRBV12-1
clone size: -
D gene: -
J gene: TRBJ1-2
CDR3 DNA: TGTGCCAGCACACCCAGGGACTATGGCTACACCTTC
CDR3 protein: CASTPRDYGYTF

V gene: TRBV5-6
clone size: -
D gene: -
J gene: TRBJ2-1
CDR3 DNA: TGTGCCAGCAGCTTGGAGAGGGCTGGAGTCCATGAGCAGTTCTTC
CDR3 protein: CASSLERAGVHEQFF

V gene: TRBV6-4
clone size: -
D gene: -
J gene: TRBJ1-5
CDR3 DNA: TGTGCCAGCAGTGCTCACGGAAATCAGCCCCAGCATTTT
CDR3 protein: CASSAHGNQPQHF

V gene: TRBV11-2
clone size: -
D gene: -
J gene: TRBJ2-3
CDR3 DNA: TGTGCCAGCAGCTTATTTGGAGATACGCAGTATTTT
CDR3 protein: CASSLFGDTQYF

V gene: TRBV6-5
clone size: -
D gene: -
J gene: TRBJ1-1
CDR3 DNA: TGTGCCAGCAGTCTACAGGTGAACACTGAAGCTTTCTTT
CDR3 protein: CASSLQVNTEAFF

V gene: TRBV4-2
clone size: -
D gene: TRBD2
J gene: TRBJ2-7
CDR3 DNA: TGTGCCAGCAGCCAAGACCCTAGCGGGAACCCCTACGAGCAGTACTTC
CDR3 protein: CASSQDPSGNPYEQYF

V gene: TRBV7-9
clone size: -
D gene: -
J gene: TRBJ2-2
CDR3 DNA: TGTGCCAGCAGCCAGCCATGGGGCCGGAGTGTTCCCGGGGAGCTGTTTTTT
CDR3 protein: CASSQPWGRSVPGELFF

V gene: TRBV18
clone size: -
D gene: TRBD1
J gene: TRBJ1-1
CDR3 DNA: TGTGCCAGCTCACTCGGACAGGGGGTCACTGAAGCTTTCTTT
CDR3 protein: CASSLGQGVTEAFF

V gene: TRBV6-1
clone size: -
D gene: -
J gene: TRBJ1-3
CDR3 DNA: TGTGCCAGCAGTGAAGAGGGGATTTACGGAAACACCATATATTTT
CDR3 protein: CASSEEGIYGNTIYF

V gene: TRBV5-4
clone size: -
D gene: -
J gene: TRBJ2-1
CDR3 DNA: TGTGCCAGCAGAGGCCAGACACTTAATGAGCAGTTCTTC
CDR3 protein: CASRGQTLNEQFF

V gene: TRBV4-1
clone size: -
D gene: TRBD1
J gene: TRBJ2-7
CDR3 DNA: TGCGCCACTAACACTCCGGGACAGGGGTCCCAGCAGTACTTC
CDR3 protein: CATNTPGQGSQQYF

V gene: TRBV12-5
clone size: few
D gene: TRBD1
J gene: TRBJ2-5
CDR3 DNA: TGTGCTAGTGGTACAGGGGACGTTATCGAGACCCAGTACTTC
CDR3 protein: CASGTGDVIETQYF

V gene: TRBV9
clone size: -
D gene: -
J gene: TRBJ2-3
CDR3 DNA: TGTGCCAGCAGCGTAGATTCGACCACAGATACGCAGTATTTT
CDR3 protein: CASSVDSTTDTQYF

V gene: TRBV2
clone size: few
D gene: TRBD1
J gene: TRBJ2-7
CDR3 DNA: TGTGCCAGCAGTGAACAGGGGGTGAACGAGCAGTACTTC
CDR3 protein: CASSEQGVNEQYF

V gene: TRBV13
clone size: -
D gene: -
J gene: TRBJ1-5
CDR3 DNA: TGTGCCAGCAGCTTAGGCGATACCCAGCCCCAGCATTTT
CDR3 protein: CASSLGDTQPQHF

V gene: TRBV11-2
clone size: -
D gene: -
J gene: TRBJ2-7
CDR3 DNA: TGTGCCAGCAGCTTAGATTACGAGCAGTACTTC
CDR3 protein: CASSLDYEQYF

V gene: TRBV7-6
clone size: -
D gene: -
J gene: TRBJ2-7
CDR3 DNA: TGTGCCAGCAGCTTACTTTACGGCAGCTACGAGCAGTACTTC
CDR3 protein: CASSLLYGSYEQYF

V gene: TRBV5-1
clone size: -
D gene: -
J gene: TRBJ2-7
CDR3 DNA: TGCGCCAGCAGCCCCGGTTACTCCTACGAGCAGTACTTC
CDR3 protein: CASSPGYSYEQYF

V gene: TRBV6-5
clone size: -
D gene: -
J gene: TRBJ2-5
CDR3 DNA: TGTGCCACCTCGGGGGACCCAGAGACCCAGTACTTC
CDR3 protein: CATSGDPETQYF

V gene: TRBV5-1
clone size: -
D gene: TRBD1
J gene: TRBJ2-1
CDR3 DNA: TGCGCCAGCAGCTTGGAATACGGACAGGACAATGAGCAGTTCTTC
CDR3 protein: CASSLEYGQDNEQFF

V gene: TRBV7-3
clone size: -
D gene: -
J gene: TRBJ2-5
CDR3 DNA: TGTGCCAGCAGCTTTAGTGGGCAAGAGACCCAGTACTTC
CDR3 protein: CASSFSGQETQYF

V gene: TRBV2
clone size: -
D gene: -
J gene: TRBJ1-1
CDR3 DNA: TGTGCCAGCAGTGGGGGGAGCAGAGGCAAAGCTTTCTTT
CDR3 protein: CASSGGSRGKAFF

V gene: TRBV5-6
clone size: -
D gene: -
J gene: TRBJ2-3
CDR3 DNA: TGTGCCAGCAGCTTAGTCAGGACAGATACGCAGTATTTT
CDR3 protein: CASSLVRTDTQYF

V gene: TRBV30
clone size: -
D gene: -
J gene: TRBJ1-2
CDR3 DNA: TGTGCCTGGACTCGGCAGGCAACTAACTATGGCTACACCTTC
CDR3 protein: CAWTRQATNYGYTF

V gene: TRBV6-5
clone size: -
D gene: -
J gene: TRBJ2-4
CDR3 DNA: TGTGCCAGCAGTGGCCTCGGAAAAAACATTCAGTACTTC
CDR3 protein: CASSGLGKNIQYF